This is a list of T cell receptor beta chains from one sample in a study of blood T cell repertoires in COVID-19. Produced via immunoSEQ multiplex PCR; TCRdb's table is partial and in-frame only. The data contain approximately 300,000 clones, 85% to 90% of them singletons. The specimen sequenced was PBMCs or T cells enriched from blood (not recorded which). The origin of the receptors is a woman between 18 and 30 years old who had recovered from COVID-19. Each CDR3 is given with its conserved first and last residue. The order of the fields is D gene, J gene, V gene, clone size, CDR3 protein, CDR3 DNA. A D gene is named only where the DNA matches it firmly. Rows give clone size only sometimes, using once, few, many, or a class for an expanded clone.

d_gene: -; j_gene: TRBJ2-7; v_gene: TRBV28; abundance: -; CDR3aa: CASSTAQGREQYF; CDR3nt: TGTGCCAGCAGTACCGCACAGGGGAGGGAGCAGTACTTC
d_gene: TRBD1; j_gene: TRBJ1-1; v_gene: TRBV29-1; abundance: few; CDR3aa: CSVGGTAYTEAFF; CDR3nt: TGCAGCGTTGGAGGGACAGCCTACACTGAAGCTTTCTTT
d_gene: TRBD1; j_gene: TRBJ1-4; v_gene: TRBV30; abundance: few; CDR3aa: CAWSVETGINEKLFF; CDR3nt: TGTGCCTGGAGTGTAGAGACAGGGATAAATGAAAAACTGTTTTTT
d_gene: TRBD1; j_gene: TRBJ1-6; v_gene: TRBV4-2; abundance: -; CDR3aa: CASSPSRDSLSNNSPLHF; CDR3nt: TGTGCCAGCAGCCCCTCCCGGGACAGTCTTTCTAATAATTCACCCCTCCACTTT
d_gene: -; j_gene: TRBJ2-5; v_gene: TRBV10-3; abundance: -; CDR3aa: CAISDQGETQYF; CDR3nt: TGTGCCATCAGTGATCAGGGGGAGACCCAGTACTTC
d_gene: -; j_gene: TRBJ1-2; v_gene: TRBV5-1; abundance: -; CDR3aa: CASSLGLPGTYGYTF; CDR3nt: TGCGCCAGCAGCTTGGGTCTTCCAGGGACTTATGGCTACACCTTC
d_gene: -; j_gene: TRBJ2-7; v_gene: TRBV28; abundance: -; CDR3aa: CASSPRDTPYEQYF; CDR3nt: TGTGCCAGCAGCCCCCGGGACACTCCCTACGAGCAGTACTTC
d_gene: TRBD2; j_gene: TRBJ2-1; v_gene: TRBV7-6; abundance: -; CDR3aa: CASSLGGGGPHNEQFF; CDR3nt: TGTGCCAGCAGCTTAGGTGGGGGGGGACCTCACAATGAGCAGTTCTTC
d_gene: TRBD1; j_gene: TRBJ1-2; v_gene: TRBV3-1/TRBV3-2; abundance: -; CDR3aa: CASSPPGQGRNYGYTF; CDR3nt: TGTGCCAGCAGCCCACCGGGACAGGGACGAAACTATGGCTACACCTTC
d_gene: TRBD1; j_gene: TRBJ2-7; v_gene: TRBV10-3; abundance: -; CDR3aa: CAISDYDRGSYEQYF; CDR3nt: TGTGCCATCAGTGATTACGACAGGGGGTCCTACGAGCAGTACTTC
d_gene: -; j_gene: TRBJ1-1; v_gene: TRBV5-1; abundance: -; CDR3aa: CASSKTPLGDTEAFF; CDR3nt: TGCGCCAGCAGCAAGACACCCCTAGGGGACACTGAAGCTTTCTTT
d_gene: TRBD2; j_gene: TRBJ2-1; v_gene: TRBV15; abundance: once; CDR3aa: CATSRGLAGGNEQFF; CDR3nt: TGTGCCACCAGCAGAGGACTAGCGGGAGGCAACGAGCAGTTCTTC
d_gene: -; j_gene: TRBJ1-1; v_gene: TRBV19; abundance: -; CDR3aa: CASSMGGREAFF; CDR3nt: TGTGCCAGTAGTATGGGGGGAAGAGAAGCTTTCTTT
d_gene: TRBD1; j_gene: TRBJ1-1; v_gene: TRBV9; abundance: -; CDR3aa: CASSDGQGGTEAFF; CDR3nt: TGTGCCAGCAGCGACGGACAGGGAGGCACTGAAGCTTTCTTT
d_gene: -; j_gene: TRBJ1-1; v_gene: TRBV30; abundance: once; CDR3aa: CAWSPLEGRDTEAFF; CDR3nt: TGTGCCTGGAGTCCCCTGGAGGGCAGGGATACTGAAGCTTTCTTT
d_gene: TRBD2; j_gene: TRBJ2-3; v_gene: TRBV20-1; abundance: -; CDR3aa: CSASASGRVETQYF; CDR3nt: TGCAGTGCTAGTGCTAGCGGGAGGGTAGAGACGCAGTATTTT
d_gene: -; j_gene: TRBJ1-3; v_gene: TRBV27; abundance: once; CDR3aa: CASSLYRGFSGNTIYF; CDR3nt: TGTGCCAGCAGTTTATATAGGGGCTTCTCTGGAAACACCATATATTTT
d_gene: -; j_gene: TRBJ1-2; v_gene: TRBV4-1; abundance: -; CDR3aa: CASSDSTGYTF; CDR3nt: TGCGCCAGCAGCGACTCGACCGGCTACACCTTC
d_gene: -; j_gene: TRBJ1-2; v_gene: TRBV12-3/TRBV12-4; abundance: -; CDR3aa: CASSLRGFGYTF; CDR3nt: TGTGCCAGCAGTTTAAGGGGGTTTGGCTACACCTTC
d_gene: -; j_gene: TRBJ2-3; v_gene: TRBV29-1; abundance: -; CDR3aa: CSATGGSDTQYF; CDR3nt: TGCAGCGCAACCGGAGGGTCGGATACGCAGTATTTT
d_gene: -; j_gene: TRBJ2-7; v_gene: TRBV9; abundance: -; CDR3aa: CASSATPSYEQYF; CDR3nt: TGTGCCAGCAGCGCCACTCCATCCTACGAGCAGTACTTC
d_gene: -; j_gene: TRBJ2-3; v_gene: TRBV3-1/TRBV3-2; abundance: -; CDR3aa: CASSQVGTQYF; CDR3nt: TGTGCCAGCAGCCAAGTCGGTACGCAGTATTTT
d_gene: -; j_gene: TRBJ2-1; v_gene: TRBV7-2; abundance: few; CDR3aa: CASSLDGGANNEQFF; CDR3nt: TGTGCCAGCAGCTTAGATGGGGGGGCCAACAATGAGCAGTTCTTC
d_gene: -; j_gene: TRBJ1-1; v_gene: TRBV5-4; abundance: -; CDR3aa: CASSKTVEAMNTEAFF; CDR3nt: TGTGCCAGCAGCAAGACAGTCGAAGCGATGAACACTGAAGCTTTCTTT
d_gene: -; j_gene: TRBJ2-1; v_gene: TRBV3-1/TRBV3-2; abundance: -; CDR3aa: CASSQDAGNEQFF; CDR3nt: TGTGCCAGCAGCCAAGACGCAGGGAATGAGCAGTTCTTC
d_gene: TRBD1; j_gene: TRBJ1-5; v_gene: TRBV29-1; abundance: -; CDR3aa: CSVGGQGNQPQHF; CDR3nt: TGCAGCGTGGGGGGACAGGGCAATCAGCCCCAGCATTTT
d_gene: TRBD1; j_gene: TRBJ1-5; v_gene: TRBV29-1; abundance: -; CDR3aa: CSVRDRPNQPQHF; CDR3nt: TGCAGCGTCCGGGACAGACCTAATCAGCCCCAGCATTTT
d_gene: -; j_gene: TRBJ1-2; v_gene: TRBV5-8; abundance: -; CDR3aa: CASTSSQSSGIHGYTF; CDR3nt: TGTGCCAGCACATCGTCCCAGTCATCGGGGATACATGGCTACACCTTC
d_gene: -; j_gene: TRBJ2-2; v_gene: TRBV5-1; abundance: -; CDR3aa: CASSLGQGGHVSTGELFF; CDR3nt: TGCGCCAGCAGCTTGGGCCAAGGAGGTCATGTTAGCACCGGGGAGCTGTTTTTT
d_gene: -; j_gene: TRBJ1-1; v_gene: TRBV27; abundance: few; CDR3aa: CASSFRTTDTEAFF; CDR3nt: TGTGCCAGCAGTTTCAGGACAACGGACACTGAAGCTTTCTTT
d_gene: TRBD1; j_gene: TRBJ1-5; v_gene: TRBV30; abundance: -; CDR3aa: CAWSVGTGHQPQHF; CDR3nt: TGTGCCTGGAGTGTAGGGACAGGGCATCAGCCCCAGCATTTT
d_gene: -; j_gene: TRBJ1-1; v_gene: TRBV11-2; abundance: -; CDR3aa: CASSSTDTEAFF; CDR3nt: TGTGCCAGCAGCTCAACGGACACTGAAGCTTTCTTT
d_gene: -; j_gene: TRBJ1-1; v_gene: TRBV5-5; abundance: -; CDR3aa: CASSLVPGENTEAFF; CDR3nt: TGTGCCAGCAGCTTGGTTCCCGGGGAGAACACTGAAGCTTTCTTT
d_gene: TRBD2; j_gene: TRBJ2-3; v_gene: TRBV19; abundance: -; CDR3aa: CASSLLAGLITDTQYF; CDR3nt: TGTGCCAGTAGTCTTCTAGCGGGACTAATCACAGATACGCAGTATTTT
d_gene: -; j_gene: TRBJ2-6; v_gene: TRBV6-4; abundance: -; CDR3aa: CASKQDSGANVLTF; CDR3nt: TGTGCCAGCAAACAGGACTCTGGGGCCAACGTCCTGACTTTC
d_gene: TRBD2; j_gene: TRBJ2-1; v_gene: TRBV5-1; abundance: -; CDR3aa: CASSLGGGSSYNEQFF; CDR3nt: TGCGCCAGCAGCTTGGGCGGCGGGAGCTCCTACAATGAGCAGTTCTTC
d_gene: TRBD2; j_gene: TRBJ2-5; v_gene: TRBV18; abundance: -; CDR3aa: CASSPSGTTVGETQYF; CDR3nt: TGTGCCAGCTCACCCTCCGGGACTACGGTCGGAGAGACCCAGTACTTC
d_gene: -; j_gene: TRBJ1-3; v_gene: TRBV28; abundance: -; CDR3aa: CASNKIRGNTIYF; CDR3nt: TGTGCCAGCAATAAAATTCGGGGAAACACCATATATTTT
d_gene: TRBD1; j_gene: TRBJ2-2; v_gene: TRBV29-1; abundance: -; CDR3aa: CSVKTGGSAGELFF; CDR3nt: TGCAGCGTTAAGACAGGGGGCTCCGCCGGGGAGCTGTTTTTT
d_gene: TRBD2; j_gene: TRBJ2-1; v_gene: TRBV30; abundance: -; CDR3aa: CAWSATSVGGDEQFF; CDR3nt: TGTGCCTGGAGTGCAACTAGCGTCGGGGGGGATGAGCAGTTCTTC
d_gene: -; j_gene: TRBJ1-5; v_gene: TRBV30; abundance: few; CDR3aa: CAWSRGGSNQPQHF; CDR3nt: TGTGCCTGGAGTCGGGGAGGTAGCAATCAGCCCCAGCATTTT
d_gene: -; j_gene: TRBJ1-2; v_gene: TRBV18; abundance: -; CDR3aa: CASSPKQASGGYTF; CDR3nt: TGTGCCAGCTCACCAAAACAGGCGTCAGGAGGCTACACCTTC
d_gene: -; j_gene: TRBJ1-5; v_gene: TRBV4-1; abundance: -; CDR3aa: CASSQDSRTHQPQHF; CDR3nt: TGCGCCAGCAGCCAAGATTCGAGGACACATCAGCCCCAGCATTTT
d_gene: -; j_gene: TRBJ2-3; v_gene: TRBV7-9; abundance: few; CDR3aa: CASSFTGFSDTQYF; CDR3nt: TGTGCCAGCAGCTTCACAGGGTTTTCGGATACGCAGTATTTT
d_gene: -; j_gene: TRBJ1-5; v_gene: TRBV7-2; abundance: -; CDR3aa: CASSSQGLSNQPQHF; CDR3nt: TGTGCCAGCAGCTCGCAGGGATTGAGCAATCAGCCCCAGCATTTT
d_gene: -; j_gene: TRBJ1-1; v_gene: TRBV18; abundance: -; CDR3aa: CASSPRPVKSTEAFF; CDR3nt: TGTGCCAGCTCACCTCGCCCTGTTAAGAGCACTGAAGCTTTCTTT
d_gene: -; j_gene: TRBJ1-5; v_gene: TRBV2; abundance: -; CDR3aa: CASRGVQGQPQHF; CDR3nt: TGTGCCAGCCGGGGGGTCCAGGGACAGCCCCAGCATTTT
d_gene: TRBD1; j_gene: TRBJ1-6; v_gene: TRBV28; abundance: -; CDR3aa: CASIPGQGYNSPLHF; CDR3nt: TGTGCCAGCATCCCCGGACAGGGGTATAATTCACCCCTCCACTTT
d_gene: -; j_gene: TRBJ1-3; v_gene: TRBV4-1; abundance: -; CDR3aa: CASSQVGRRKTGNTIYF; CDR3nt: TGCGCCAGCAGCCAAGTGGGCCGACGGAAGACTGGAAACACCATATATTTT
d_gene: -; j_gene: TRBJ2-7; v_gene: TRBV6-5; abundance: -; CDR3aa: CASVWEHYEQYF; CDR3nt: TGTGCCAGCGTGTGGGAGCACTACGAGCAGTACTTC
d_gene: -; j_gene: TRBJ1-1; v_gene: TRBV7-2; abundance: -; CDR3aa: CASSPRLLMNTEAFF; CDR3nt: TGTGCCAGCAGCCCGCGGCTTCTAATGAACACTGAAGCTTTCTTT
d_gene: -; j_gene: TRBJ2-3; v_gene: TRBV27; abundance: -; CDR3aa: CASSLSGSSTDTQYF; CDR3nt: TGTGCCAGCAGTCTAAGCGGATCTAGCACAGATACGCAGTATTTT
d_gene: -; j_gene: TRBJ2-7; v_gene: TRBV28; abundance: -; CDR3aa: CASSSHQGGVYEQYF; CDR3nt: TGTGCCAGCAGTTCACACCAGGGTGGTGTATACGAGCAGTACTTC
d_gene: TRBD1; j_gene: TRBJ1-1; v_gene: TRBV4-1; abundance: -; CDR3aa: CASSRSGQGNTEAFF; CDR3nt: TGCGCCAGCAGCCGTAGCGGACAGGGGAACACTGAAGCTTTCTTT
d_gene: TRBD1; j_gene: TRBJ1-2; v_gene: TRBV28; abundance: few; CDR3aa: CASSAGTGPYGYTF; CDR3nt: TGTGCCAGCAGTGCCGGGACAGGGCCTTATGGCTACACCTTC
d_gene: -; j_gene: TRBJ2-1; v_gene: TRBV19; abundance: -; CDR3aa: CASSEAAYNEQFF; CDR3nt: TGTGCCAGTAGTGAAGCGGCCTACAATGAGCAGTTCTTC
d_gene: -; j_gene: TRBJ2-3; v_gene: TRBV6-5; abundance: -; CDR3aa: CASCTGGAVTDTQYF; CDR3nt: TGTGCCAGCTGCACAGGGGGGGCAGTGACAGATACGCAGTATTTT